The present TCR beta chain was sequenced within a study of T cell repertoires in cytomegalovirus infection. This CDR3 contains 14 residues. V lost 3 bases to trimming and J lost 4 bases, with 12 bases between them. The sample holds a few counts of this clonotype. Its matching antigen is unknown. TCRdb independently ran MiXCR on the reads; one entry per CDR3 protein. This sample has more than 85,000 distinct CDR3 sequences, with around 31% found just once. This clonotype was obtained from a human donor in good health (CMV status not recorded). Some clones in this sample may be carry-over from other donors' samples. Material: CD8+ T cells from cultured PBMCs, obtained from culture after CMV antigen stimulation. The J gene is TRBJ1-2, the V gene TRBV12-3 or TRBV12-4; D unresolved. DNA of the CDR3: TGTGCCAGCAGTTTGGGTCAGTCCATCTATGGCTACACCTTC. This sequence encodes CASSLGQSIYGYTF.